The 7 T cell receptor beta chains in this list originate from one sample, sequenced in a study of breast tumors, draining lymph nodes, adjacent tissues. TCRdb fed the multiplex PCR reads into MiXCR, producing one record per CDR3 protein. The sample contains 15,000 or so distinct CDR3 sequences, 45% to 60% of which appear only once. Sequenced material: tumor-adjacent breast tissue. The receptors derive from a female donor with breast cancer. Some clones in this sample may be carry-over from other donors' samples.

This clonotype was picked up a small number of times. The genes are TRBV9 and TRBJ2-2; tentative D call: TRBD1 (5 bases). Per the germline V gene, CDR1 is SGDLS and CDR2 is YYNGEE. V gave up 4 bases and J gave up 6 bases, with 10 bases separating them. This CDR3 is built from 13 residues. The CDR3, as DNA: TGTGCCAGCAGCCTGACAGTCGCCGGGGAGCTGTTTTTT. Translating it yields CASSLTVAGELFF.

The chain employs TRBV20-1 and TRBJ2-3, with a tentative D call TRBD2 (7 bases). CDR1 is DFQATT and CDR2 is SNEGSKA in the germline V gene (reference sequence). This CDR3 region has 19 residues. Trimming took 0 bases from V and 0 from J, leaving 22 bases between them. The CDR3 sequence is CSARDPWGGGNPSTDTQYF. DNA of the CDR3: TGCAGTGCTAGAGACCCCTGGGGCGGGGGCAACCCTAGCACAGATACGCAGTATTTT.

The chain uses TRBV10-3 and TRBJ2-1; D gene uncertain. Germline values: CDR1 ENHRY, CDR2 SYGVKD. Trimming stripped 2 bases from V and 12 bases from J, with 11 bases between. The CDR3 loop spans 12 amino acids. In DNA, the CDR3 is TGTGCCATCAGTGAGGTCCGAGATGGGCAGTTCTTC. Translating it yields CAISEVRDGQFF.

This clonotype was detected ten times or more. A read error may account for a junction end that differs from germline. The chain uses TRBV27 and TRBJ2-1; perhaps TRBD1 as D (5 bases). CDR3 length: 13 amino acids. Germline CDR1 and CDR2: MNHEY and SMNVEV (reference sequence). CDR3 sequence reads: CASSFVAGNEQFF. The CDR3 bases are TGTGCCAGTAGTTTCGTAGCAGGGAATGAGCAGTTCTTC.

The chain carries TRBV5-1 and TRBJ1-6; no clear D. Between the trimmed V and J ends, which lost 0 bases and 10 bases, there was a span of 14 bases. This CDR3 region has 15 residues. Germline V gives CDR1 SGHRS, CDR2 YFSETQ. CDR3 sequence: CASSLDRRSASPLHF. In DNA, the CDR3 is TGCGCCAGCAGCTTGGATCGGAGAAGCGCCTCACCCCTCCACTTT.

The chain carries TRBV5-4 and TRBJ2-5; TRBD2 agrees at 9 bases. Germline assignment: CDR1 SGHNT and CDR2 YYREEE (reference sequence). The CDR3 has 17 residues. Trimming at V came to 0 bases and at J to 3 bases, leaving 9 bases not matched to a gene. The CDR3 loop reads CASSLGGAGGPEETQYF. DNA of the CDR3: TGTGCCAGCAGCTTGGGAGGCGCGGGGGGGCCGGAAGAGACCCAGTACTTC.

The V and J genes are TRBV7-9 and TRBJ2-5, with D hard to call. Germline V gene lookup returns CDR1 SEHNR and CDR2 FQNEAQ (reference sequence). The CDR3 sequence is 15 residues long. V shed 3 bases and J shed 1 base, with 12 bases lying between them. DNA of the CDR3: TGTGCCAGCAGCTTTGGGTGGGCAGCCCAAGAGACCCAGTACTTC. This codes for CASSFGWAAQETQYF.